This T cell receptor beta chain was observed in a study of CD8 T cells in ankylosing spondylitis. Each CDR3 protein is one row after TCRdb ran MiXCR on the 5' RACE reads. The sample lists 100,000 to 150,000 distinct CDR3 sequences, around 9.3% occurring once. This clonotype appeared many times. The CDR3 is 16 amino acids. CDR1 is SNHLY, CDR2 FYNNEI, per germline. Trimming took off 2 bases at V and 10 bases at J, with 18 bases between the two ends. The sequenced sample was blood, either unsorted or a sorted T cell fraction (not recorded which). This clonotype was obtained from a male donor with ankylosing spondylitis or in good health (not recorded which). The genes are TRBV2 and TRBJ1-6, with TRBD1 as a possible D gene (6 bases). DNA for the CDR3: TGTGCCAGCAGTGAATCCAAAGGGGGTTTTCTCTCACCCCTCCACTTT. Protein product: CASSESKGGFLSPLHF.